This section outlines one TCR beta chain sequence together with its context. The antigen is not known. Trimming at V came to 2 bases and at J to 7 bases, leaving 4 bases not matched to a gene. This CDR3 comprises 14 residues. Per the germline V gene, CDR1 is MNHEY and CDR2 is SMNVEV (reference sequence). TCRdb's copy holds only in-frame clones and misses some; the assay was immunoSEQ multiplex PCR. The sample shows tens of thousands of clones, 91% of them seen only once. The sample comes from a study of siplizumab effects on memory and regulatory T cells. Whole-study results and caveats: Significant reduction of alloreactive sequences traceable to unstimulated CD4+ memory cells was observed with siplizumab. Many proliferating CD4+ or CD8+ clones remained unclassified. Roughly 75-96% of them could not be assigned either a naive or a memory phenotype.

The V gene is TRBV27, the J gene TRBJ2-1, with TRBD2 matching 8 bases. Sequences were obtained from CD8+ T cells sorted from blood. This receptor was obtained from a human donor in good health. The CDR3 here is CASSLAGGSNEQFF. CDR3 nucleotides: TGTGCCAGCAGTTTAGCGGGAGGTTCAAATGAGCAGTTCTTC.